This T cell receptor beta chain appears in the sequencing data of a study of blood T cell repertoires in COVID-19. Study-wide context: Samples taken during acute and convalescent COVID-19 were collected in the United States, Italy and Spain. Sources were T cells, B-cell-depleted T cells, or PBMCs; the material itself was cDNA or gDNA.

Per the original methods: Researchers report that nucleated cell counts were estimated from reference gene primer amplification. Sequencing was performed with immunoSEQ multiplex PCR; in TCRdb, only in-frame clones are kept and a portion is missing. Clone size and V and J calls were adopted from that table, with D and trimming inferred from the DNA. The sample includes approximately 280,000 clones, approximately 89% of them seen just once. The V segment lost 3 bases and the J segment 4 bases; nucleotides outside the gene matches: 5. There are 16 residues in the CDR3. Germline V gene lookup returns CDR1 KGHDR and CDR2 SFDVKD.

The sequenced sample consisted of peripheral blood. This receptor was taken from a woman in her fifties or sixties with acute or convalescent COVID-19. The rearrangement joins TRBV24-1 to TRBJ2-2; 9 bases align to TRBD2. Written as DNA, the CDR3 is TGTGCCACCAGTGATAACCGCGGGAGGGCCACCGGGGAGCTGTTTTTT. The encoded protein is CATSDNRGRATGELFF.